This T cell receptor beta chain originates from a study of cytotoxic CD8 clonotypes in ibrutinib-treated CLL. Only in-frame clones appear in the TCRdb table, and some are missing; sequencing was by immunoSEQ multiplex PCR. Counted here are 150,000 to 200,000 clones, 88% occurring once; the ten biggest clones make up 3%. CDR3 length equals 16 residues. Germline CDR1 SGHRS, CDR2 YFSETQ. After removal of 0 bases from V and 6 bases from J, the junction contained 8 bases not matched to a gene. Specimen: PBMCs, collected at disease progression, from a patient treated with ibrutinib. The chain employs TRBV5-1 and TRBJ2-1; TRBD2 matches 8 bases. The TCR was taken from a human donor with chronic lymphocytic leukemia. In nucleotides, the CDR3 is TGCGCCAGCAGCTTGGGCGGGACTAGTGCGATCAATGAGCAGTTCTTC. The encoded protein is CASSLGGTSAINEQFF. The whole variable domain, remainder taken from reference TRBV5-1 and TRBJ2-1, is KAGVTQTPRYLIKTRGQQVTLSCSPISGHRSVSWYQQTPGQGLQFLFEYFSETQRNKGNFPGRFSGRQFSNSRSEMNVSTLELGDSALYLCASSLGGTSAINEQFFGPGTRLTVL.